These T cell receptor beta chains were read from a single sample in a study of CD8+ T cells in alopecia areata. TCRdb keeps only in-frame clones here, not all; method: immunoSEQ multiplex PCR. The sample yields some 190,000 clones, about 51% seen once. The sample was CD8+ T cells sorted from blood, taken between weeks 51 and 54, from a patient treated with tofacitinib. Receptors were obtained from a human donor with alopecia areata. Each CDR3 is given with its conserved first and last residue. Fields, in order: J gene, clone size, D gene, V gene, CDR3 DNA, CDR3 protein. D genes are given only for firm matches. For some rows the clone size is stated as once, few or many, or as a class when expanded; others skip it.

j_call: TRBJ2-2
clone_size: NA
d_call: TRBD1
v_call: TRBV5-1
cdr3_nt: TGCGCCAGCAGCTTGGCCCCGGGACAGGTTAACACCGGGGAGCTGTTTTTT
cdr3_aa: CASSLAPGQVNTGELFF

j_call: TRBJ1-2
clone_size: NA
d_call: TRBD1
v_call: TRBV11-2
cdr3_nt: TGTGCCAGCACCCCGGGCTCGGACAGGGTCCATGGCTACACCTTC
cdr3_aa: CASTPGSDRVHGYTF

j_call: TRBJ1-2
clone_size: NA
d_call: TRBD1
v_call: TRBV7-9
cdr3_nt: TGTGCCAGCGGGACAGGGATTGGCTACACCTTC
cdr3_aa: CASGTGIGYTF

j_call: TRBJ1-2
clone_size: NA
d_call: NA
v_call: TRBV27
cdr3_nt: TGTGCCAGCAGTTTATATCGGGGTAATGGCTACACCTTC
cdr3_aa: CASSLYRGNGYTF

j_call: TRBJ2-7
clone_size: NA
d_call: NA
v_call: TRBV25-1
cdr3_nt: TGTGCCAGCAGTGAATGGGATGGGGTTCCCTACGAGCAGTACTTC
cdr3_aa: CASSEWDGVPYEQYF

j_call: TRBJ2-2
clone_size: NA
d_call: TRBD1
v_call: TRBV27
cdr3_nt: TGTGCCAGCAGTTTATCCGGGACAGGAAAACTCGGGGAGCTGTTTTTT
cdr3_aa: CASSLSGTGKLGELFF

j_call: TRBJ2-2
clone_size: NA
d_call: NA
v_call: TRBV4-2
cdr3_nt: TGTGCCAGCAGCCAAGCCACGGGGCGAACGAACACCGGGGAGCTGTTTTTT
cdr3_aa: CASSQATGRTNTGELFF

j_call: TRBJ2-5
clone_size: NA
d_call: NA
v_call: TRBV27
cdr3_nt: TGTGCCAGCAGTCCCTACGGTGGCCGCGAGACCCAGTACTTC
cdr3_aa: CASSPYGGRETQYF

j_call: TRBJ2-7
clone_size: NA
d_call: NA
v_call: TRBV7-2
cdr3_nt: TGTGCCAGCAGCTTAAGGGGCGAGCAGTACTTC
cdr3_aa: CASSLRGEQYF

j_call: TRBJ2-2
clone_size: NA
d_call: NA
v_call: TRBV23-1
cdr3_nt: TGCGCCAGCAAAAACAGGAACACGAACACCGGGGAGCTGTTTTTT
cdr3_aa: CASKNRNTNTGELFF

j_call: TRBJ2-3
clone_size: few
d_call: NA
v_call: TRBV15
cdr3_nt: TGTGCCACCAGCCCACGGGGGGCCGGAGATACGCAGTATTTT
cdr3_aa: CATSPRGAGDTQYF

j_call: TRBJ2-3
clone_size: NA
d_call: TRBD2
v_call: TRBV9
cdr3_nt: TGTGCCAGCAGCGTACTAGCGGCTAGCACAGATACGCAGTATTTT
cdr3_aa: CASSVLAASTDTQYF

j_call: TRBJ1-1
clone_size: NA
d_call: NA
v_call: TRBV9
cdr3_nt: TGTGCCAGCAGCGCGGGAGGGGGGAACACTGAAGCTTTCTTT
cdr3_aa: CASSAGGGNTEAFF

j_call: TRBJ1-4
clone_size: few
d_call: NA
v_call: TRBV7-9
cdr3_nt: TGTGCCAGCAGCTTCTCGGAAAAACTGTTTTTT
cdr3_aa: CASSFSEKLFF

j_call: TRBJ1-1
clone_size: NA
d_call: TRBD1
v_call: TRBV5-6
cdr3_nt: TGTGCCAGCACTGGACAGGTGAACACTGAAGCTTTCTTT
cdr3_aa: CASTGQVNTEAFF

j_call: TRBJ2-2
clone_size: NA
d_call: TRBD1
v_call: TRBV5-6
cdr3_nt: TGTGCCAGCATCCGAAGGGGGCTTGGAACCGGGGAGCTGTTTTTT
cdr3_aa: CASIRRGLGTGELFF

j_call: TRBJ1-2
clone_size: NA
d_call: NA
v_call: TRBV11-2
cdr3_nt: TGTGCCAGCAGCTTAGGCAGCTACTATGGCTACACCTTC
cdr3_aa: CASSLGSYYGYTF

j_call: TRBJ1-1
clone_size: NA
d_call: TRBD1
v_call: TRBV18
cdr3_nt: TGTGCCAGCGACTCCCTAGGGGCAGGGGGAAACACTGAAGCTTTCTTT
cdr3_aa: CASDSLGAGGNTEAFF

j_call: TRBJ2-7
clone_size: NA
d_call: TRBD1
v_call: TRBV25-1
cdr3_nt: TGTGCCAGCAGTGCACAGGGGGGAAGCTCCTACGAGCAGTACTTC
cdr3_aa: CASSAQGGSSYEQYF

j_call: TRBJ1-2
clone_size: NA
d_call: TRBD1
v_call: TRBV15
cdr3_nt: TGTGCCACCAGCAGCGTCTGGACAGGGTATGGCTACACCTTC
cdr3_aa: CATSSVWTGYGYTF

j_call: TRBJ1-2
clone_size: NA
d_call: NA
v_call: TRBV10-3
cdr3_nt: TGTGCCATCAGTGAGACGGACAGCGGAAACTATGGCTACACCTTC
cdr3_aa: CAISETDSGNYGYTF

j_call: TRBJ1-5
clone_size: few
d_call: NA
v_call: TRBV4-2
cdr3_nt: TGTGCCAGCAGCGAAGTCGTCGGCCAGCCCCAGCATTTT
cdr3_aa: CASSEVVGQPQHF

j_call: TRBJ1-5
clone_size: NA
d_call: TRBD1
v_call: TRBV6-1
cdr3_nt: TGTGCCAGCAGTGCCACCGGGACAGGAAATCAGCCCCAGCATTTT
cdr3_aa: CASSATGTGNQPQHF

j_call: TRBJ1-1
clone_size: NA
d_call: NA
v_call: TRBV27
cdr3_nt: TGTGCCAGCAGTTTTTCGCCAGGGGTTAGGACTGAAGCTTTCTTT
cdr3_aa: CASSFSPGVRTEAFF

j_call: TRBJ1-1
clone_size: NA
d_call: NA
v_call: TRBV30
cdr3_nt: TGTGCCTGGAGTCTAGGAGCGGGGATCGCTGAAGCTTTCTTT
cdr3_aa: CAWSLGAGIAEAFF

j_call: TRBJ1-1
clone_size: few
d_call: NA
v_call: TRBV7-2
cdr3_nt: TGTGCCAGCAGCCCGAAGTCTCGGATGAACACTGAAGCTTTCTTT
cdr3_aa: CASSPKSRMNTEAFF

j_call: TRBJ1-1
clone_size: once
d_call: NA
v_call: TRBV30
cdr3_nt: TGTGCCTGGAGTCAGGGTACGGCAGCTAAAGCTTTCTTT
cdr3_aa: CAWSQGTAAKAFF

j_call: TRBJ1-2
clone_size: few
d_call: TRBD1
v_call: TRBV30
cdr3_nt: TGTGCCTGGAGTGCTTACCGACAGGGTTACACCTTC
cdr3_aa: CAWSAYRQGYTF